These 12 T cell receptor beta chains originate from one sample sequenced in a study of blood T cell repertoires in COVID-19 (dated by TCRdb to the early 2020s). Receptor amplification or capture employed the immunoSEQ multiplex PCR assay. TCRdb provides this immuneACCESS table in a form limited to in-frame rearrangements. Some clones are lacking; in checked studies, under half of them reflect an unresolved V gene, and why the rest are absent is not known. For this sample there are 150,000 to 200,000 clones; around 80% appear just once. The leading ten clones occupy roughly an eighth of the sample. The sample taken for sequencing was peripheral blood. Every receptor here comes from a man younger than 45 with active or convalescent COVID-19.

V usage is TRBV6-5 and J usage is TRBJ1-3; D is undetermined. The ends were cut back, 2 bases at V and 4 bases at J, with 15 bases in the middle. Germline V gene lookup returns CDR1 MNHEY and CDR2 SVGAGI. The CDR3 has 16 residues. DNA for the CDR3: TGTGCCAGCAGTTACGCACGCAGCGCCTCCGGAAACACCATATATTTT. Translated: CASSYARSASGNTIYF.

The chain combines TRBV29-1 with TRBJ1-1, with D hard to call. Germline V gene lookup returns CDR1 SQVTM and CDR2 ANQGSEA. V was pared by 8 bases and J by 1 base, with 8 bases between. The CDR3 spans 11 residues. The CDR3 loop reads CSLAGNTEAFF. DNA of the CDR3: TGCAGCCTAGCAGGGAACACTGAAGCTTTCTTT.

J is TRBJ1-5 and V is TRBV11-3; unclear D gene. In germline, CDR1 is SGHNT, CDR2 YENEEA. V lost 10 bases and J lost 0, with 19 bases in between. The CDR3 runs to 16 residues. CDR3 coding DNA: TGTGCCATCGCGTTTGGGCAGGTATGTAGCAATCAGCCCCAGCATTTT. This encodes CAIAFGQVCSNQPQHF.

The rearrangement joins TRBV5-1 to TRBJ1-1; 9 positions agree with TRBD1. Trimming took 2 bases from V and 3 from J; bases not matched to a gene: 5. CDR1 SGHRS and CDR2 YFSETQ come from the germline V gene. CDR3 length equals 15 residues. CDR3 bases: TGCGCCAGCAGCTTTCAGAGGACAGGGGACACTGAAGCTTTCTTT. Its translation is CASSFQRTGDTEAFF.

The chain carries TRBV15 and TRBJ1-2; the match to TRBD1 covers 9 bases. Trimming took 8 bases from V and 4 from J; bases not matched to a gene: 5. Looked up from germline, CDR1 is LNHNV and CDR2 is YYDKDF (reference sequence). This CDR3 has 13 residues. The CDR3 nucleotides are TGTGCCACCTCACAGGGGGCTGGCTATGGCTACACCTTC. This gives the protein CATSQGAGYGYTF.

The chain employs TRBV12-3 or TRBV12-4 and TRBJ1-2, with D unclear. The CDR3 contains 13 residues. The V and J ends lost 2 bases and 5 bases respectively, with 9 bases between them. The CDR3 protein is CASSLRGYYGYTF. The CDR3 DNA sequence: TGTGCCAGCAGTTTACGGGGATATTATGGCTACACCTTC.

The chain joins TRBV25-1 to TRBJ1-2, with 7 bases fitting TRBD1. V trimming: 2 bases; J trimming: 4 bases; junction bases outside the gene matches: 10. The CDR3 loop spans 16 amino acids. CDR1 is MGHDK, CDR2 SYGVNS, per germline. CDR3 in amino acids: CASSETSGQELYGYTF. The CDR3 DNA is TGTGCCAGCAGTGAAACCTCTGGACAGGAGCTCTATGGCTACACCTTC.

This chain uses TRBV28 with TRBJ1-1; TRBD1 might be the D (5 bases). This CDR3 contains 11 residues. The germline CDR1 and CDR2 sequences are MDHEN and SYDVKM. Trimming removed 3 bases at V and 8 bases at J, with 7 bases between. The CDR3 region is CASSLAGEAFF. As DNA, the CDR3 is TGTGCCAGCAGTTTGGCAGGGGAAGCTTTCTTT.

This chain links TRBV14 with TRBJ2-2, with TRBD2 as a possible D gene (5 bases). Germline CDR1 and CDR2: SGHDN and FVKESK. This CDR3 is 17 amino acids long. Trimming shortened V by 4 bases and J by 5 bases, and 20 bases separated the two germline ends. CDR3 sequence (DNA): TGTGCCAGCAGCCCCCGCGGGCCCCCCGTTCTGACCGGGGAGCTGTTTTTT. It translates to CASSPRGPPVLTGELFF.

The chain combines TRBV9 with TRBJ1-2; 7 nucleotides match TRBD1. This CDR3 contains 16 residues. With V trimmed by 0 bases and J by 1 base, 6 bases remained unmatched. CDR1 is SGDLS and CDR2 is YYNGEE in the germline V gene. CDR3 residues: CASSVARTGDNYGYTF. The CDR3 DNA follows: TGTGCCAGCAGCGTAGCTAGAACAGGGGATAACTATGGCTACACCTTC.

The rearrangement joins TRBV3-1 (or the pseudogene TRBV3-2) to TRBJ1-5, with 9 bases matching TRBD1. The CDR3 length is 16 residues. Trimming cost V 0 bases and J 10 bases; bases outside gene matches: 10. CDR1 is LGHDT, CDR2 YNNKEL, per germline (reference sequence). CDR3 DNA: TGTGCCAGCAGCCAAGATCTCGGACAGGGGATAGCACCCCAGCATTTT. Its protein is CASSQDLGQGIAPQHF.

The V call is TRBV27, the J call TRBJ1-5; 8 bases are a match to TRBD1. The CDR3 runs to 14 residues. Germline V gives CDR1 MNHEY, CDR2 SMNVEV (reference sequence). V trimming: 3 bases; J trimming: 6 bases; junction bases outside the gene matches: 4. CDR3 sequence: CASSFQGALQPQHF. The CDR3 coding sequence is TGTGCCAGCAGTTTTCAGGGGGCCCTTCAGCCCCAGCATTTT.